Presented here are 17 T cell receptor beta chains from one specimen sequenced in a study of early T cells in non-severe SARS-CoV-2 infection. TCRdb passed the 5' RACE reads through MiXCR, listing each CDR3 protein once. This sample has about 48,000 distinct CDR3 sequences, with roughly 9.8% found just once. Sequencing was done on a sample of whole blood. Every receptor here comes from an adult who was a healthcare worker with PCR-confirmed SARS-CoV-2 infection or an uninfected control (not recorded which).

This clonotype was found a few times. V and J are TRBV15 and TRBJ2-6; TRBD1 matches at 9 bases. CDR1 is LNHNV and CDR2 is YYDKDF in the germline V gene (reference sequence). The J segment lost 3 bases and the V segment lost 1 base, leaving 4 bases of the junction unmatched. The CDR3 is 17 amino acids. The CDR3 DNA is TGTGCCACCAGCAGAGGGACAGGGGCAGGTGGGGCCAACGTCCTGACTTTC. Its protein product is CATSRGTGAGGANVLTF. Drawing the rest from reference TRBV15 and TRBJ2-6, the complete variable domain is DAMVIQNPRYQVTQFGKPVTLSCSQTLNHNVMYWYQQKSSQAPKLLFHYYDKDFNNEADTPDNFQSRRPNTSFCFLDIRSPGLGDTAMYLCATSRGTGAGGANVLTFGAGSRLTVL.

There are many counts of this clonotype. The gene calls are TRBV7-8 and TRBJ1-2; TRBD1 is a possible D gene (6 bases). V lost 5 bases and J lost 4, with 14 bases in between. This CDR3 is 14 amino acids long. CDR1 SGHVS and CDR2 FQNEAQ come from the germline V gene. The CDR3 loop reads CASSLIQGFYGYTF. DNA for the CDR3: TGTGCCAGCAGCCTCATCCAGGGGTTCTATGGCTACACCTTC. Full variable domain (remainder filled in from reference TRBV7-8 and TRBJ1-2): GAGVSQSPRYKVAKRGQDVALRCDPISGHVSLFWYQQALGQGPEFLTYFQNEAQLDKSGLPSDRFFAERPEGSVSTLKIQRTQQEDSAVYLCASSLIQGFYGYTFGSGTRLTVV.

As DNA, the CDR3 is TGTGCCAGCAGCTTGGGGGCGAGGAGGGGCTACAATGAGCAGTTCTTC. Its translation is CASSLGARRGYNEQFF. The V call is TRBV5-5, the J call TRBJ2-1; possible D gene TRBD2, 6 bases. Germline values: CDR1 SGHKS, CDR2 YYEKEE (reference sequence). Trimming shortened V by 0 bases and J by 3 bases, and 13 bases separated the two germline ends. The CDR3 sequence is 16 residues long.

This clonotype was counted at least ten times. The chain combines TRBV7-3 with TRBJ2-3; TRBD2 aligns across 8 bases. The V and J ends lost 7 bases and 2 bases, in that order; junction bases with no gene match: 5. This CDR3 contains 14 residues. Germline assignment: CDR1 SGHTA and CDR2 FQGTGA. This chain's CDR3 is CASTATSATDTQYF. The CDR3 region has the DNA TGTGCCAGCACAGCGACTAGCGCCACAGATACGCAGTATTTT.

The sample holds many counts of this clonotype. This chain links TRBV12-3 or TRBV12-4 with TRBJ2-1; 8 bases are shared with TRBD2. The V gene end was trimmed by 6 bases and the J gene end by 9 bases; junction bases not matched to a gene: 4. The CDR3 has 12 residues. CDR3 loop: CASSFTSGEQFF. CDR3 coding DNA: TGTGCCAGCAGCTTTACTAGCGGTGAGCAGTTCTTC.

There are many counts of this clonotype. This chain connects TRBV7-6 to TRBJ2-1; no clear D gene. This CDR3 region has 12 residues. V was cut by 1 base and J by 14 bases, with 12 bases left in between. Germline V CDR1 and CDR2: SGHVS, FNYEAQ. The CDR3 region has the DNA TGTGCCAGCAGCTTAGAAGCGAGAACGAAGTTCTTC. Translated: CASSLEARTKFF.

This clonotype occurred a few times. The V gene is TRBV30, the J gene TRBJ1-1, with 7 bases matching TRBD1. There are 13 residues in the CDR3. The ends lost 4 bases at V and 5 bases at J; junction bases unmatched: 7. The germline gives CDR1 GTSNPN, CDR2 SVGIG (reference sequence). CDR3 amino acids: CAWILTGRTEAFF. The DNA for the CDR3 is TGTGCCTGGATTCTGACAGGGAGAACTGAAGCTTTCTTT. The full variable domain, completed using reference TRBV30 and TRBJ1-1, is SQTIHQWPATLVQPVGSPLSLECTVEGTSNPNLYWYRQAAGRGLQLLFYSVGIGQISSEVPQNLSASRPQDRQFILSSKKLLLSDSGFYLCAWILTGRTEAFFGQGTRLTVV.

This clonotype was recorded many times. This rearrangement joins TRBV7-9 to TRBJ2-1; 9 positions match TRBD2. There are 17 residues in the CDR3. CDR1 and CDR2 (germline): SEHNR, FQNEAQ (reference sequence). V shed 1 base, J shed 8 bases, and the junction held 12 bases outside the gene matches. The CDR3 region is CASSLGVMREGQDEQFF. The CDR3 nucleotides are TGTGCCAGCAGCTTAGGAGTTATGCGGGAGGGCCAGGATGAGCAGTTCTTC.

This clonotype was observed at least ten times. The V and J genes are TRBV29-1 and TRBJ1-2; TRBD1 matches 9 bases. V lost 3 bases and J lost 4; bases outside the gene matches: 6. The germline V gene encodes CDR1 SQVTM and CDR2 ANQGSEA. This CDR3 spans 14 amino acids. This CDR3 reads CSVDTGGAGYGYTF. Here the CDR3 DNA reads TGCAGCGTTGATACAGGGGGCGCCGGCTATGGCTACACCTTC.

This clonotype was picked up many times. This rearrangement joins TRBV3-1 to TRBJ2-1, with TRBD1 identical over 8 bases. This CDR3 is 17 amino acids long. From germline, CDR1 is LGHDT and CDR2 YNNKEL (reference sequence). V dropped 1 base and J dropped 4; count of bases not matched to a gene: 9. The chain's CDR3 is CASSQAFSWTGYNEQFF. For the CDR3, the DNA is TGTGCCAGCAGCCAAGCATTCTCATGGACAGGGTACAATGAGCAGTTCTTC.

In this sample, this clonotype turned up many times. V and J are TRBV20-1 and TRBJ1-3; D perhaps matches TRBD1 (6 bases). The CDR3 has 14 residues. Trimming left V 5 bases short and J 4 bases short, with 15 bases between. CDR1 and CDR2 from the germline V gene are DFQATT and SNEGSKA (reference sequence). The CDR3 nucleotides read TGCAGTGCTGACCCCGGGACACTCGGAAACACCATATATTTT. It yields the protein CSADPGTLGNTIYF.

This clonotype was recorded a few times. The chain links TRBV5-1 to TRBJ2-3; 7 bases match TRBD1. V dropped 5 bases and J dropped 1; count of bases not matched to a gene: 13. This CDR3 comprises 17 residues. CDR1 SGHRS and CDR2 YFSETQ come from the germline V gene. CDR3 DNA sequence: TGCGCCAGCAGTCGTTTTATACGGGACAGACGCACAGATACGCAGTATTTT. It encodes CASSRFIRDRRTDTQYF.

This clonotype was observed a few times. The chain joins TRBV5-1 to TRBJ2-7; 10 nucleotides align to TRBD1. Per germline, CDR1 SGHRS and CDR2 YFSETQ. This CDR3 contains 14 residues. The trim removed 4 bases at V and 6 bases at J, leaving 7 bases unmatched. The DNA of the CDR3 is TGCGCCAGCAGCACAGACAGGGGGCCGTTCGAGCAGTACTTC. Amino acid sequence: CASSTDRGPFEQYF.

There are many counts of this clonotype. The chain carries TRBV7-3 and TRBJ1-4; possibly TRBD1 for D (6 bases). CDR3 length equals 19 residues. Germline assignment: CDR1 SGHTA and CDR2 FQGTGA. The V and J ends lost 5 bases and 7 bases respectively, with 29 bases between them. The CDR3 here is CASSLETGGNCPGCEKLFF. The CDR3 DNA sequence: TGTGCCAGCAGCCTAGAAACGGGGGGCAACTGTCCTGGGTGTGAAAAACTGTTTTTT.

The chain employs TRBV14 and TRBJ2-1; no clear D gene. Germline V CDR1 and CDR2: SGHDN, FVKESK. Trimming stripped 4 bases from V and 3 bases from J, with 7 bases between. CDR3 size: 13 residues. CDR3 coding DNA: TGTGCCAGCAGCCCTTACTACTACAATGAGCAGTTCTTC. Its protein is CASSPYYYNEQFF.

This clonotype was observed at least ten times. The CDR3 DNA reads TGTGCCGCGAGATCCGGGACAGGGGAAATGAACACTGAAGCTTTCTTT. Protein sequence: CAARSGTGEMNTEAFF. The rearrangement joins TRBV10-3 to TRBJ1-1; 10 nucleotides line up with TRBD1. The CDR3 consists of 16 residues. The V gene's germline CDR1 is ENHRY and CDR2 SYGVKD. V was clipped by 11 bases and J by 0 bases; unmatched bases: 12.

This clonotype occurred a few times. This sequence joins TRBV28 and TRBJ2-7; 7 bases are a match to TRBD1. J lost 5 bases, V lost 4 bases, and 8 bases had no gene match. The CDR3 is made up of 14 amino acids. Germline V gene sequence: CDR1 MDHEN, CDR2 SYDVKM. CDR3 amino acids: CASSSRTGPNEQYF. CDR3 coding DNA: TGTGCCAGCAGTTCACGGACAGGCCCCAACGAGCAGTACTTC.